The present T cell receptor (beta chain) was sequenced within a study of T-cell reconstitution after alpha-beta-depleted transplantation in children. V shed 7 bases, J shed 7 bases, and the junction held 6 bases outside the gene matches. CDR1 is MDHEN and CDR2 is SYDVKM in the germline V gene. The CDR3 length is 14 residues. General study points: Fresh T-cell production supplied most of the T-cell counts and diversity seen one year after transplant.

There are many counts of this clonotype. Its specificity is not known. Unique molecular identifiers were incorporated into the prepared TCRbeta library. TCRdb re-called the PCR reads through MiXCR, storing one row per CDR3 protein. The table lists 600,000 to 700,000 distinct CDR3 sequences, around 13% of them singletons, with 0.79% in the top ten. Sequences were derived from PBMCs, sampled before TCRalphabeta/CD19-depleted stem cell transplant. The chain couples TRBV28 to TRBJ2-1; 11 bases agree with TRBD2. This sequence was found in a girl aged 2-9 years with congenital amegakaryocytic thrombocytopenia, due to receive a stem cell transplant. Here the CDR3 DNA reads TGTGCCAGCACCTCCTGGACTAGCGGGAATGAGCAGTTCTTC. Translation gives CASTSWTSGNEQFF.